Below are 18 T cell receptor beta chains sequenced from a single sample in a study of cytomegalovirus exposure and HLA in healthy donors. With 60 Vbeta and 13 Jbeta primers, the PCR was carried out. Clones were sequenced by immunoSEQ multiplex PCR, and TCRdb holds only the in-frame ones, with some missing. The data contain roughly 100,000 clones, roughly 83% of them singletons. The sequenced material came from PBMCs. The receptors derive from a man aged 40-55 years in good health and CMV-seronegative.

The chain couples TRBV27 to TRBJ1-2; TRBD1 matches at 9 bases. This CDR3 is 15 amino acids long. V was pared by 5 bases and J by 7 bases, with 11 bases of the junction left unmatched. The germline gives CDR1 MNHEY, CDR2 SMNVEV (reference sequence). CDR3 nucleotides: TGTGCCAGCAGTCTACTTGGGGACAGGGTTTTTGGCTACACCTTC. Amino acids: CASSLLGDRVFGYTF.

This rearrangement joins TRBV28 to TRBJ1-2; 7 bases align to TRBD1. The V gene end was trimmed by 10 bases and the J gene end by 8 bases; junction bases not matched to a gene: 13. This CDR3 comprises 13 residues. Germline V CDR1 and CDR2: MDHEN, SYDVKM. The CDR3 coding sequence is TGTGCCACCGCGGGAACAGGGGCCAGGGGCTACACCTTC. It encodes CATAGTGARGYTF.

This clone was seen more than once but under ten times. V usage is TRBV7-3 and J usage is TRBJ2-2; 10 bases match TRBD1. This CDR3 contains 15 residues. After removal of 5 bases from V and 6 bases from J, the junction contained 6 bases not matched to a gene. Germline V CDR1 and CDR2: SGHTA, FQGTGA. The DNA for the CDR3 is TGTGCCAGCAGCATGACAGGGGGCGGGTCCGGGGAGCTGTTTTTT. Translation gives CASSMTGGGSGELFF. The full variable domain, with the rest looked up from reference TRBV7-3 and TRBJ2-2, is GAGVSQTPSNKVTEKGKYVELRCDPISGHTALYWYRQSLGQGPEFLIYFQGTGAADDSGLPNDRFFAVRPEGSVSTLKIQRTERGDSAVYLCASSMTGGGSGELFFGEGSRLTVL.

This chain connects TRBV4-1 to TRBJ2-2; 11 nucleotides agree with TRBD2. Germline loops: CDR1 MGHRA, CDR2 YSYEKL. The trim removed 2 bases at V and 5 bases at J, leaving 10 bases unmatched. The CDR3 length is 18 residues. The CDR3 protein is CASSQRDPGLADTGELFF. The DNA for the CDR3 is TGCGCCAGCAGCCAAAGGGACCCGGGACTAGCGGATACCGGGGAGCTGTTTTTT.

The chain's CDR3 is CASSPGRGHDQPQHF. Here the CDR3 DNA reads TGTGCCAGTAGTCCCGGGAGGGGGCATGATCAGCCCCAGCATTTT. The chain recombines TRBV19 with TRBJ1-5, with TRBD1 identical over 7 bases. The CDR3 has 15 residues. CDR1 is LNHDA, CDR2 SQIVND, per germline (reference sequence). Trimming removed 5 bases from V and 5 bases from J; junction bases left unmatched: 9.

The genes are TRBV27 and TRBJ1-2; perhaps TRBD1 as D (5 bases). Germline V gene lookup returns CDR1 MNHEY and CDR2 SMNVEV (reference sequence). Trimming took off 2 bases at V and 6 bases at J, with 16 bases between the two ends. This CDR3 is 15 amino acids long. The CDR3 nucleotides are TGTGCCAGCAGTTTAATCGGGGGAACTATGCATGGCTACACCTTC. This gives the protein CASSLIGGTMHGYTF.

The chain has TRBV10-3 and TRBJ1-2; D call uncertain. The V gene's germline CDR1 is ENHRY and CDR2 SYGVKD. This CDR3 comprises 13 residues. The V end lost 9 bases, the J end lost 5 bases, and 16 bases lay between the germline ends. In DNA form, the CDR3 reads TGTGCCATTCTCGGAGGAACCGATTATGGCTACACCTTC. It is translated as CAILGGTDYGYTF.

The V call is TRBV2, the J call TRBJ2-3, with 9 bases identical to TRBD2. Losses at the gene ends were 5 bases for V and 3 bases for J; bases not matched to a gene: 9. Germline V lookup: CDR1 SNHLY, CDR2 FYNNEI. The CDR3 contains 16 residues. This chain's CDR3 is CASSQGGGVGTDTQYF. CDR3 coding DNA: TGTGCCAGCAGTCAGGGCGGGGGGGTAGGGACAGATACGCAGTATTTT.

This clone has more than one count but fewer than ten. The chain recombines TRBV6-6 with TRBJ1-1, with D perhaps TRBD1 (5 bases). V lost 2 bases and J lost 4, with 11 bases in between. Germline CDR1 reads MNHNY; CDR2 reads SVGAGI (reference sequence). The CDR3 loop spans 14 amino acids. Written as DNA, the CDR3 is TGTGCCAGCAGTTACGGGGGGAGGAGCACTGAAGCTTTCTTT. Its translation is CASSYGGRSTEAFF.

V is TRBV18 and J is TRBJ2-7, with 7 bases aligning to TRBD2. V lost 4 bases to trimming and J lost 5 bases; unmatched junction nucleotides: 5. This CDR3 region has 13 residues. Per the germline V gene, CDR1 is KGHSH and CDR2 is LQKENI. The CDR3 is CASSRSREDEQYF. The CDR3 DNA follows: TGTGCCAGCTCACGGAGCCGGGAGGACGAGCAGTACTTC.

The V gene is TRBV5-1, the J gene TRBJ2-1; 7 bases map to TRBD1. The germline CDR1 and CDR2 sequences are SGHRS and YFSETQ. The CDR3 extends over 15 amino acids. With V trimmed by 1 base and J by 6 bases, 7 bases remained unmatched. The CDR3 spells CASSLSTGTANEQFF. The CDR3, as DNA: TGCGCCAGCAGCTTGTCGACAGGGACGGCCAATGAGCAGTTCTTC.

The CDR3 DNA is TGTGCCAGCAGCCTGGGGTTAGACAGTTCCTACGAGCAGTACTTC. It is translated as CASSLGLDSSYEQYF. The rearrangement links TRBV27 to TRBJ2-7, with D perhaps matching TRBD1 (5 bases). The CDR3 contains 15 residues. In germline, CDR1 is MNHEY, CDR2 SMNVEV (reference sequence). Trimming took 6 bases from V and 1 from J, leaving 16 bases between them.

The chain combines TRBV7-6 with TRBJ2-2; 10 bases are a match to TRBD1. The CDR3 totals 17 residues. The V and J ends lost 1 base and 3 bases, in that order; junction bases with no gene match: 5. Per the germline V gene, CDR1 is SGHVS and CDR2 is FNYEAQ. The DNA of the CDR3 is TGTGCCAGCAGCTTAGAGACAGGGGGCTTGGACACCGGGGAGCTGTTTTTT. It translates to CASSLETGGLDTGELFF.

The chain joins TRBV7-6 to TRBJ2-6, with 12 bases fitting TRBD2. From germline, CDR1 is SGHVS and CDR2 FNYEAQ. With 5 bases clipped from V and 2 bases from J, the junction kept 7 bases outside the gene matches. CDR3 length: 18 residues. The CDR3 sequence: CASSPLAGGLTGANVLTF. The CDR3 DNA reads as TGTGCCAGCAGCCCTCTAGCGGGGGGGCTTACTGGGGCCAACGTCCTGACTTTC.

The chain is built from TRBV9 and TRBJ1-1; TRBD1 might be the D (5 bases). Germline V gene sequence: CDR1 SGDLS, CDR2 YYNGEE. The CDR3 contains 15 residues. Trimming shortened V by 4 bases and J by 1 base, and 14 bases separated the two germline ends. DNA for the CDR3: TGTGCCAGCAGCTCGGGGGGAGGGGCGAACACTGAAGCTTTCTTT. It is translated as CASSSGGGANTEAFF.

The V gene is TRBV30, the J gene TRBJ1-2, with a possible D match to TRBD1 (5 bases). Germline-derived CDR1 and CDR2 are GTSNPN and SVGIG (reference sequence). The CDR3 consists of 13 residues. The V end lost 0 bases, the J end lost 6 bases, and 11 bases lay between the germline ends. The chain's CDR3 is CAWSVGTYDGYTF. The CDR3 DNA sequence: TGTGCCTGGAGTGTAGGGACTTATGATGGCTACACCTTC.

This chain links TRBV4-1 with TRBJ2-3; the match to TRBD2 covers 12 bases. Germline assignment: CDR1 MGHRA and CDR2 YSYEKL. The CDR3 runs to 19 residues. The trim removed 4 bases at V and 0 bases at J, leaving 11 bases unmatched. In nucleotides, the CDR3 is TGCGCCAGCAGCCCCCGGGGGCTAGCGGGGGGGACTAGCACAGATACGCAGTATTTT. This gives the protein CASSPRGLAGGTSTDTQYF.

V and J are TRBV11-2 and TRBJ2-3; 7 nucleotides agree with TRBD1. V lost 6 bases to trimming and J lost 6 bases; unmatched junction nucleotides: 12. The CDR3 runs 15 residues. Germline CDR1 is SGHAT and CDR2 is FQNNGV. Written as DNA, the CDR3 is TGTGCCAGCAGTCAACAGGGGACCCAGCGGGATACGCAGTATTTT. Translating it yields CASSQQGTQRDTQYF.